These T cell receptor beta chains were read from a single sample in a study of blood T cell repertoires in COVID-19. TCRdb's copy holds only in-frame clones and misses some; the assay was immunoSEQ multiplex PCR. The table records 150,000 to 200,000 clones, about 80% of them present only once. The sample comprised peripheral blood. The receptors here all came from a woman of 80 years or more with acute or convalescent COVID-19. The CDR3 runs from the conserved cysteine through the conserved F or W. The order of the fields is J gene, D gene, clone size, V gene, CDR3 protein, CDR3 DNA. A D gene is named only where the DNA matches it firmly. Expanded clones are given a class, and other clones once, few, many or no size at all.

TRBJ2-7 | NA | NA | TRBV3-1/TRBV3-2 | CASSQSLSRYHEQYF | TGTGCCAGCAGCCAAAGTCTCAGCAGGTACCACGAGCAGTACTTC
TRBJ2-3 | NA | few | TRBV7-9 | CASSLGEDRLHRSTDTQYF | TGTGCCAGCAGCTTAGGCGAAGACAGACTGCACCGTAGCACAGATACGCAGTATTTT
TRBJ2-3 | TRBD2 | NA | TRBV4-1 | CASSQRPAGDRTDTQYF | TGCGCCAGCAGCCAGCGCCCAGCGGGAGATCGGACAGATACGCAGTATTTT
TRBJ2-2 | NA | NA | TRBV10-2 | CASSDLGGGRTGELFF | TGCGCCAGCAGTGACTTGGGGGGAGGTCGCACCGGGGAGCTGTTTTTT
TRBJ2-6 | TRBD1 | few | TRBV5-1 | CASSGRQGSGANVLTF | TGCGCCAGCAGCGGACGACAGGGCTCTGGGGCCAACGTCCTGACTTTC
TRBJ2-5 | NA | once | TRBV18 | CASSPQRETQYF | TGTGCCAGCTCACCACAGCGGGAGACCCAGTACTTC
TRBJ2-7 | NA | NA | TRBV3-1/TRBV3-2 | CASSPDTLPLYGQYF | TGTGCCAGCAGCCCGGACACCCTGCCTCTTTACGGGCAGTACTTC
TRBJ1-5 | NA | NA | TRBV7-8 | CASSLAPGETFLGQPQHF | TGTGCCAGCAGCTTAGCTCCGGGGGAAACGTTCTTAGGACAGCCCCAGCATTTT
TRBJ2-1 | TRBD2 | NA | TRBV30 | CAWRGSGTSGRNEQFF | TGTGCCTGGAGGGGTTCCGGGACTAGCGGGAGAAATGAGCAGTTCTTC
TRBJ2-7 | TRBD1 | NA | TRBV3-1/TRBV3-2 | CASSLRTGREQYF | TGTGCCAGCAGTCTCAGGACAGGAAGGGAGCAGTACTTC
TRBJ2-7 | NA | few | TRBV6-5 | CASTRDFSYEQYF | TGTGCCAGCACCCGGGACTTCTCCTACGAGCAGTACTTC
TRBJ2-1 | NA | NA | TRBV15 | CATKGDASSYNEQFF | TGTGCCACCAAAGGGGATGCAAGCTCCTACAATGAGCAGTTCTTC
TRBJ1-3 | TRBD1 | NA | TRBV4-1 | CASKEGAFGNTIYF | TGCGCCAGCAAAGAGGGGGCATTTGGAAACACCATATATTTT
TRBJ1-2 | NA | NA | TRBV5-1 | CASSLAVGGARGYTF | TGCGCCAGCAGCTTGGCCGTTGGAGGGGCGCGCGGCTACACCTTC
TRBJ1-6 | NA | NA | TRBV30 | CAWTSTGNPYNSPLHF | TGTGCCTGGACCTCAACAGGGAACCCGTATAATTCACCCCTCCACTTT
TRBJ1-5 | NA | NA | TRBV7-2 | CASKQGSAGQPQHF | TGTGCCAGCAAACAGGGCTCCGCCGGTCAGCCCCAGCATTTT
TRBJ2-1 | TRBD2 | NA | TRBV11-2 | CASSLGTSRNEQFF | TGTGCCAGCAGCTTAGGGACTAGCAGAAATGAGCAGTTCTTC
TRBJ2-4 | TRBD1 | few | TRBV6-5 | CASSSPGQGDIQYF | TGTGCCAGCAGTTCTCCGGGACAGGGGGACATTCAGTACTTC
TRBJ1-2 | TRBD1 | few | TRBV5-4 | CASTPARTGGGYTF | TGTGCCAGCACCCCGGCTCGCACAGGGGGTGGCTACACCTTC
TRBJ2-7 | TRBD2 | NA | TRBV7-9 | CASSSRGGSSGEQYF | TGTGCCAGCAGCTCCCGGGGGGGCAGTTCTGGCGAGCAGTACTTC
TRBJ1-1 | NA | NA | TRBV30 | CAWSVLGGAFF | TGTGCCTGGAGTGTTCTAGGGGGAGCTTTCTTT
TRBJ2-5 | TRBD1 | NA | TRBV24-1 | CATSDPGQGTETQYF | TGTGCCACCAGTGATCCGGGACAGGGGACAGAGACCCAGTACTTC
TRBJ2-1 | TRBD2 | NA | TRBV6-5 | CASRPGTSVHNEQFF | TGTGCCAGCCGTCCAGGGACTAGCGTCCACAATGAGCAGTTCTTC
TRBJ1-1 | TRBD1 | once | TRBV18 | CASSLDRLYTEAFF | TGTGCCAGCTCACTGGACAGGCTCTACACTGAAGCTTTCTTT
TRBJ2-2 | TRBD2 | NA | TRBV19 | CASSPSFLPSGANTGELFF | TGTGCCAGTAGTCCCAGTTTCCTTCCTAGCGGCGCGAACACCGGGGAGCTGTTTTTT
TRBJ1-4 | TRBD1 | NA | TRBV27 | CASSLYRGRDEKLFF | TGTGCCAGCAGTTTATATAGGGGGCGCGATGAAAAACTGTTTTTT
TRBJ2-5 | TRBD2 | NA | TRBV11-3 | CASSWTSGRKETQYF | TGTGCCAGCAGCTGGACTAGCGGGAGAAAAGAGACCCAGTACTTC
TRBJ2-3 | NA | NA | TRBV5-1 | CASSSAKSTDTQYF | TGCGCCAGCAGCTCAGCGAAAAGCACAGATACGCAGTATTTT
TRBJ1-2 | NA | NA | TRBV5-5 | CASSWDSPNYGYTF | TGTGCCAGCAGCTGGGACTCTCCTAACTATGGCTACACCTTC
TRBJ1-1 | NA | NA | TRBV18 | CASSPWWTANTEAFF | TGTGCCAGCTCACCGTGGTGGACAGCGAACACTGAAGCTTTCTTT
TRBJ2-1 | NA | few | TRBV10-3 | CAISSHQNNEQFF | TGTGCCATCAGTAGCCATCAAAACAATGAGCAGTTCTTC
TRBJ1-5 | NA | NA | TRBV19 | CASMGLSGYQPQHF | TGTGCCAGTATGGGTCTAAGCGGGTATCAGCCCCAGCATTTT
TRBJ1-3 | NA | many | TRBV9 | CASSVGGRASGNTIYF | TGTGCCAGCAGCGTAGGGGGCAGGGCCTCTGGAAACACCATATATTTT
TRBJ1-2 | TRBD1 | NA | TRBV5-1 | CASSPRGQVYGYTF | TGCGCCAGCAGCCCCCGGGGACAGGTCTATGGCTACACCTTC
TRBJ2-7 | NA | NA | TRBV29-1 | CSVEGGYGDEQYF | TGCAGCGTTGAAGGAGGGTACGGCGACGAGCAGTACTTC
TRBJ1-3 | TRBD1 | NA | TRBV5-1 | CASSIRPRDSSGNTIYF | TGCGCCAGCAGCATACGACCCCGGGACAGCTCTGGAAACACCATATATTTT
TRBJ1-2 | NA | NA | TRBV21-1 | CASRGGTENYGYTF | TGTGCCAGCAGGGGGGGGACGGAGAACTATGGCTACACCTTC
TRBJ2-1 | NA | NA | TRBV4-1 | CASSQDRGSFSYNEQFF | TGCGCCAGCAGCCAAGATAGGGGCAGCTTCTCCTACAATGAGCAGTTCTTC
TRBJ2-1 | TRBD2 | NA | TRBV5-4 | CASSPQTSTYNEQFF | TGTGCCAGCAGCCCACAGACTAGCACCTACAATGAGCAGTTCTTC
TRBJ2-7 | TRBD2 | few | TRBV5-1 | CASSESSGRVSYEQYF | TGCGCCAGCAGTGAGAGCAGCGGGAGAGTTTCCTACGAGCAGTACTTC
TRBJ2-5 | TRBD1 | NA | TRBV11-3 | CASSLTGTGRETQYF | TGTGCCAGCAGCTTAACCGGGACAGGGCGAGAGACCCAGTACTTC
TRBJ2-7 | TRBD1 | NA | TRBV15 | CATSREGQGNEQYF | TGTGCCACCAGCAGAGAGGGACAGGGGAACGAGCAGTACTTC
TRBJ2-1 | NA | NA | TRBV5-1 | CASSLGGLGNEQFF | TGCGCCAGCAGCTTGGGAGGGCTGGGCAATGAGCAGTTCTTC
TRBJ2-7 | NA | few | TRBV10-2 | CASSQITGFYYEQYF | TGCGCCAGCAGTCAGATAACAGGGTTTTATTACGAGCAGTACTTC
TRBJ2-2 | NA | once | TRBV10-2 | CASSDYPGVTGELFF | TGCGCCAGCAGCGACTACCCAGGGGTCACCGGGGAGCTGTTTTTT
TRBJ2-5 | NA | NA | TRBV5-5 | CASSADSGQETQYF | TGTGCCAGCAGCGCCGACAGTGGCCAAGAGACCCAGTACTTC
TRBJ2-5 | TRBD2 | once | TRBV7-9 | CASSFISGRAGETQYF | TGTGCCAGCAGCTTTATAAGCGGGAGGGCCGGGGAGACCCAGTACTTC
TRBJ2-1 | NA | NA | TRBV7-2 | CASSLERYSYNEQFF | TGTGCCAGCAGCTTAGAGCGGTACTCCTACAATGAGCAGTTCTTC
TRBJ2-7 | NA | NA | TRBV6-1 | CASSEAGTRGYEQYF | TGTGCCAGCAGTGAAGCAGGGACCAGGGGATACGAGCAGTACTTC
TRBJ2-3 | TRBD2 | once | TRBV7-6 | CASSLVSTSGRAGGTDTQYF | TGTGCCAGCAGCTTAGTATCGACTAGCGGGAGGGCCGGTGGCACAGATACGCAGTATTTT
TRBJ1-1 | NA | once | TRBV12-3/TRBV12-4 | CASTRQENTEAFF | TGTGCCAGCACTCGACAGGAGAACACTGAAGCTTTCTTT